This T cell receptor beta chain is drawn from a study of blood T cell repertoires in COVID-19. TCRdb keeps only in-frame clones here, not all; method: immunoSEQ multiplex PCR. The sample records 470,000 or so clones, roughly 90% being singletons. Per germline, CDR1 MNHEY and CDR2 SMNVEV (reference sequence). The CDR3 covers 14 residues. V was clipped by 8 bases and J by 6 bases, with 19 bases between them. What was sequenced was peripheral blood. This sequence joins TRBV27 and TRBJ1-2; D is perhaps TRBD1 (6 bases). The TCR originated in a woman aged 30 to 39 with acute or convalescent COVID-19. The CDR3 sequence is CASGVPYRDHGYTF. In DNA, the CDR3 is TGTGCCAGCGGGGTTCCTTACAGGGATCATGGCTACACCTTC.